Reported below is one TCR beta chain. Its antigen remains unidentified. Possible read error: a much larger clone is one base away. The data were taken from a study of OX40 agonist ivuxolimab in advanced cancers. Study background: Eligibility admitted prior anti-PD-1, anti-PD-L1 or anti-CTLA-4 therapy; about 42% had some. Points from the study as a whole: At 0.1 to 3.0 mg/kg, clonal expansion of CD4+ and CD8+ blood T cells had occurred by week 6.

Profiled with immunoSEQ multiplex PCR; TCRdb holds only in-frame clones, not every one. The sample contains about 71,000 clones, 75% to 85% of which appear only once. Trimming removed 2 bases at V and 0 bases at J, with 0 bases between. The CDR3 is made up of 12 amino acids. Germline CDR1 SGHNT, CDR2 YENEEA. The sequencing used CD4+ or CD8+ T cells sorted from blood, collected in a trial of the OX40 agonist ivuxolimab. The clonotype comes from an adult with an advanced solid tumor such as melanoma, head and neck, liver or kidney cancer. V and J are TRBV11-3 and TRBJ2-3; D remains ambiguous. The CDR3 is CASSLSTDTQYF. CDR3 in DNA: TGTGCCAGCAGCTTAAGCACAGATACGCAGTATTTT.